The clone carrying this TCR beta chain was counted ten times or more. Separate cDNA molecules each had unique molecular identifiers attached to them. MiXCR, applied by TCRdb to the 5' RACE reads, yields one record per CDR3 protein. The sample contains roughly 67,000 distinct CDR3 sequences, roughly 10% of which appear only once. This sample was taken from a study of early T cells in non-severe SARS-CoV-2 infection. The sample was whole blood. The TCR sequence derives from an adult who was a healthcare worker with PCR-confirmed SARS-CoV-2 infection or an uninfected control (not recorded which).

The CDR3: CASSLRVESPLHF. CDR3 nucleotides: TGTGCCAGCAGTTTGAGGGTCGAATCACCCCTCCACTTT. The chain couples TRBV28 to TRBJ1-6; no firm D call. V lost 3 bases, J lost 10 bases, and 10 bases lay in between. Per germline, CDR1 MDHEN and CDR2 SYDVKM. The CDR3 is made up of 13 amino acids.